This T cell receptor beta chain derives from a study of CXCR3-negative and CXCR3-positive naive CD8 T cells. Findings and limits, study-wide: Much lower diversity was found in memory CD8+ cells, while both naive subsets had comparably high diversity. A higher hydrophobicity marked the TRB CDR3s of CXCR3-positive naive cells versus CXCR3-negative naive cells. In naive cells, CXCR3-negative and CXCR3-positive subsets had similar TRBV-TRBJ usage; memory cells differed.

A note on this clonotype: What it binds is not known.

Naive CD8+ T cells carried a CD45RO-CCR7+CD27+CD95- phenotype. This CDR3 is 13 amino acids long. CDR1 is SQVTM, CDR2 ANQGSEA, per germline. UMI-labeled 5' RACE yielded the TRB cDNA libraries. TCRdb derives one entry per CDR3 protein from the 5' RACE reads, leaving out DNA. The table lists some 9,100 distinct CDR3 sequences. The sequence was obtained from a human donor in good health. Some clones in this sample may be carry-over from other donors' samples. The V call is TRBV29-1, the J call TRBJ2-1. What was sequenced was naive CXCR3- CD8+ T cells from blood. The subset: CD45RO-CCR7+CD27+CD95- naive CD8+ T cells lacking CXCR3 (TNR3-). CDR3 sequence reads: CSVNGRTYNEQFF.